Described below is a single TCR beta chain sequence and its context. Its target is not known. Sequencing used immunoSEQ multiplex PCR; TCRdb keeps in-frame clones, though not all of them. Found here are roughly 120,000 clones, roughly four fifths of them singletons; the top ten hold less than 2.5%. This sample is part of a study of radiation and T cells in renal cell carcinoma. Study-wide findings and caveats: From baseline, blood top tumor clonotypes peaked at 2 weeks post-radiation. Pretreatment tumor biopsies were lacking, so baseline clonotypes are unknown.

Time point meaning: blood 2 weeks post-SBRT. Treatment in this sample: 15 Gy SBRT to primary tumor, nephrectomy 4 weeks later. Serial blood draws occurred at baseline and 2 and 4 weeks post-SBRT. The tumor was a clear cell renal cell carcinoma. Germline CDR1 reads SGHRS; CDR2 reads YFSETQ. The CDR3 has 17 residues. Trimming left V 1 base short and J 0 bases short, with 11 bases between. The TCR was taken from a woman aged 55-69 years with renal cell carcinoma. The sequenced sample was blood, obtained from a patient whose treatment included radiotherapy and nephrectomy. The chain combines TRBV5-1 with TRBJ2-6; D is ambiguous. The CDR3 region is CASSLNQASSGANVLTF. The CDR3 bases are TGCGCCAGCAGCTTGAATCAGGCTTCCTCTGGGGCCAACGTCCTGACTTTC.